These T cell receptor beta chains were read from a single sample in a study of cytomegalovirus exposure and HLA in healthy donors. Only in-frame clones appear in the TCRdb table, and some are missing; sequencing was by immunoSEQ multiplex PCR. Of 65,000 to 90,000 clones detected, roughly 70% appear once; the ten largest clones hold 9.5% to 13%. The sequenced material came from PBMCs. All receptors come from a woman between 35 and 50 years old in good health and CMV-seropositive. Both conserved end residues are part of each CDR3. Fields, in order: J gene, clone size, D gene, V gene, CDR3 DNA, CDR3 protein. The D gene is left open where the match is weak. Part of the rows lack a size; the others show once, few, many or a class for expanded clones.

J gene: TRBJ2-1; clone size: NA; D gene: NA; V gene: TRBV11-1; CDR3 DNA: TGTGCCAGCAGCTTTGGAGCAGTAGTTAATGAGCAGTTCTTC; CDR3 protein: CASSFGAVVNEQFF
J gene: TRBJ1-5; clone size: NA; D gene: TRBD1; V gene: TRBV19; CDR3 DNA: TGTGCCAGTAGTATGGGAAGACAGGGGTGGAATCAGCCCCAGCATTTT; CDR3 protein: CASSMGRQGWNQPQHF
J gene: TRBJ2-1; clone size: once; D gene: TRBD2; V gene: TRBV7-9; CDR3 DNA: TGTGCCAGCAGCTTAGGGCTAGCGGGGACCTACAATGAGCAGTTCTTC; CDR3 protein: CASSLGLAGTYNEQFF
J gene: TRBJ1-2; clone size: NA; D gene: NA; V gene: TRBV5-1; CDR3 DNA: TGCGCCAGCAGCTTGTGGTACTCCCAGGTAAACTATGGCTACACCTTC; CDR3 protein: CASSLWYSQVNYGYTF
J gene: TRBJ1-3; clone size: few; D gene: NA; V gene: TRBV5-1; CDR3 DNA: TGCGCCAGCAGCTTGGAAGGGGGCTCTGGAAACACCATATATTTT; CDR3 protein: CASSLEGGSGNTIYF
J gene: TRBJ1-3; clone size: NA; D gene: NA; V gene: TRBV30; CDR3 DNA: TGTGCCTGGAGTCAGGGCTGGTCTGGAAACACCATATATTTT; CDR3 protein: CAWSQGWSGNTIYF
J gene: TRBJ2-1; clone size: NA; D gene: TRBD2; V gene: TRBV10-1; CDR3 DNA: TGCGCCAGCAGTGAGAAGGGACTAGCGGGGGACAATGAGCAGTTCTTC; CDR3 protein: CASSEKGLAGDNEQFF
J gene: TRBJ1-6; clone size: NA; D gene: NA; V gene: TRBV5-4; CDR3 DNA: TGTGCCAGCAGCTTGGAGGCGCCAGGGGATAATTCACCCCTCCACTTT; CDR3 protein: CASSLEAPGDNSPLHF
J gene: TRBJ2-7; clone size: NA; D gene: NA; V gene: TRBV2; CDR3 DNA: TGTGCCAGCAGAGGGGCCGCCTACGAGCAGTACTTC; CDR3 protein: CASRGAAYEQYF
J gene: TRBJ1-1; clone size: NA; D gene: TRBD1; V gene: TRBV5-1; CDR3 DNA: TGCGCCAGCAGCTCGATACAGGGGCGGAACACTGAAGCTTTCTTT; CDR3 protein: CASSSIQGRNTEAFF
J gene: TRBJ1-5; clone size: NA; D gene: NA; V gene: TRBV5-8; CDR3 DNA: TGTGCCAGCAGCTTGGAGTTTACTCATCAGCCCCAGCATTTT; CDR3 protein: CASSLEFTHQPQHF
J gene: TRBJ1-2; clone size: NA; D gene: NA; V gene: TRBV28; CDR3 DNA: TGTGCCAGCAGTCCTCACAGCTACTATGGCTACACCTTC; CDR3 protein: CASSPHSYYGYTF
J gene: TRBJ1-1; clone size: NA; D gene: NA; V gene: TRBV2; CDR3 DNA: TGTGCCAGCAGTGAAGCCCCAATGGCAGATATGAACACTGAAGCTTTCTTT; CDR3 protein: CASSEAPMADMNTEAFF
J gene: TRBJ2-2; clone size: NA; D gene: TRBD2; V gene: TRBV7-7; CDR3 DNA: TGTGCCAGCAGGACTAGCGTGAACACCGGGGAGCTGTTTTTT; CDR3 protein: CASRTSVNTGELFF
J gene: TRBJ2-1; clone size: NA; D gene: TRBD1; V gene: TRBV2; CDR3 DNA: TGTGCCAGCAGTAGAGGACAGGGCTCCTACAATGAGCAGTTCTTC; CDR3 protein: CASSRGQGSYNEQFF
J gene: TRBJ1-5; clone size: NA; D gene: NA; V gene: TRBV7-8; CDR3 DNA: TGTGCCAGCAGCTTAGGGACTGGGAGTAGTCAGCCCCAGCATTTT; CDR3 protein: CASSLGTGSSQPQHF
J gene: TRBJ2-7; clone size: NA; D gene: TRBD1; V gene: TRBV2; CDR3 DNA: TGTGCCAGCAGTGTGCAGGGGGCACAGGGCGAGCAGTACTTC; CDR3 protein: CASSVQGAQGEQYF
J gene: TRBJ2-2; clone size: NA; D gene: NA; V gene: TRBV9; CDR3 DNA: TGTGCCAGCAGCTTTTCCAGCAGGGACACCGGGGAGCTGTTTTTT; CDR3 protein: CASSFSSRDTGELFF
J gene: TRBJ2-1; clone size: once; D gene: NA; V gene: TRBV28; CDR3 DNA: TGTGCCAGCAGTTTGGTAGGGGAATCCTACGAGCAGTTCTTC; CDR3 protein: CASSLVGESYEQFF
J gene: TRBJ1-5; clone size: NA; D gene: NA; V gene: TRBV4-1; CDR3 DNA: TGCGCCAGCAGCCAAGACGCATCAGGGGCCTCGGAGAGATCGGCCCAGCATTTT; CDR3 protein: CASSQDASGASERSAQHF
J gene: TRBJ2-1; clone size: NA; D gene: NA; V gene: TRBV9; CDR3 DNA: TGTGCCAGCGCCACAGCACTAGCATCCTACAATGAGCAGTTCTTC; CDR3 protein: CASATALASYNEQFF
J gene: TRBJ1-1; clone size: few; D gene: NA; V gene: TRBV7-8; CDR3 DNA: TGTGCCAGCAGCCATCCGGACACTCTGAACACTGAAGCTTTCTTT; CDR3 protein: CASSHPDTLNTEAFF
J gene: TRBJ2-2; clone size: few; D gene: NA; V gene: TRBV4-2; CDR3 DNA: TGTGCCAGCAGCCAAGATCTTACAGACATTAACACCGGGGAGCTGTTTTTT; CDR3 protein: CASSQDLTDINTGELFF
J gene: TRBJ1-3; clone size: NA; D gene: NA; V gene: TRBV7-9; CDR3 DNA: TGTGCCAGCAGCTTTGACAGGACCTCTGGAAACACCATATATTTT; CDR3 protein: CASSFDRTSGNTIYF
J gene: TRBJ1-1; clone size: once; D gene: NA; V gene: TRBV18; CDR3 DNA: TGTGCCAGCTCACCGGCTCCGGGGACTGAAGCTTTCTTT; CDR3 protein: CASSPAPGTEAFF
J gene: TRBJ2-1; clone size: NA; D gene: TRBD2; V gene: TRBV5-1; CDR3 DNA: TGCGCCAGCAGCGTGTCGCCGGGAGGATTTGTGGGGAATGAGCAGTTCTTC; CDR3 protein: CASSVSPGGFVGNEQFF
J gene: TRBJ1-4; clone size: once; D gene: NA; V gene: TRBV6-5; CDR3 DNA: TGTGCCAGCAGTTATGACAAAACCACAGAAAAACTGTTTTTT; CDR3 protein: CASSYDKTTEKLFF
J gene: TRBJ1-1; clone size: few; D gene: NA; V gene: TRBV2; CDR3 DNA: TGTGCCAGCAGTTTACAGGGGAACACTGAAGCTTTCTTT; CDR3 protein: CASSLQGNTEAFF
J gene: TRBJ2-1; clone size: NA; D gene: NA; V gene: TRBV4-2; CDR3 DNA: TGTGCCAGCAGCCAAGATTTGGTACGGGGTGGTGCCCTGGAGCAGTTCTTC; CDR3 protein: CASSQDLVRGGALEQFF
J gene: TRBJ2-3; clone size: once; D gene: NA; V gene: TRBV5-1; CDR3 DNA: TGCGCCAGCACCCTGTCCCAGTATTCGGGAACGCAGTATTTT; CDR3 protein: CASTLSQYSGTQYF
J gene: TRBJ2-1; clone size: few; D gene: TRBD2; V gene: TRBV29-1; CDR3 DNA: TGCAGCGTTGCCCTGCAACCGGGACTAGCGGCATTCGCAAGGGAGCAGTTCTTC; CDR3 protein: CSVALQPGLAAFAREQFF
J gene: TRBJ2-5; clone size: NA; D gene: TRBD1; V gene: TRBV18; CDR3 DNA: TGTGCCAGCTCTCCGGACAGGGATCAAGGGGAGACCCAGTACTTC; CDR3 protein: CASSPDRDQGETQYF
J gene: TRBJ2-2; clone size: NA; D gene: NA; V gene: TRBV5-1; CDR3 DNA: TGCGCCAGCAGCTTGGTTCAGAACACCGGGGAGCTGTTTTTT; CDR3 protein: CASSLVQNTGELFF
J gene: TRBJ1-4; clone size: NA; D gene: TRBD1; V gene: TRBV19; CDR3 DNA: TGTGCCAGTAGTATGGACAGGGGAACAACTAATGAAAAACTGTTTTTT; CDR3 protein: CASSMDRGTTNEKLFF
J gene: TRBJ1-4; clone size: NA; D gene: NA; V gene: TRBV6-4; CDR3 DNA: TGTGCCAGCAGTGACTCTGGAGGGAAACGGGCAACTAATGAAAAACTGTTTTTT; CDR3 protein: CASSDSGGKRATNEKLFF
J gene: TRBJ1-4; clone size: NA; D gene: NA; V gene: TRBV18; CDR3 DNA: TGTGCCAGCTCACCAAGGCAGGGTTATGCAACTAATGAAAAACTGTTTTTT; CDR3 protein: CASSPRQGYATNEKLFF
J gene: TRBJ2-4; clone size: NA; D gene: TRBD1; V gene: TRBV6-1; CDR3 DNA: TGTGCCAGCAGTGCTTATGAACAGGGGGCGGAGTACTTC; CDR3 protein: CASSAYEQGAEYF
J gene: TRBJ2-5; clone size: once; D gene: TRBD2; V gene: TRBV5-1; CDR3 DNA: TGCGCCAGCAGCTTCCGACTAGCGGGGGGTGAGACCCAGTACTTC; CDR3 protein: CASSFRLAGGETQYF
J gene: TRBJ1-2; clone size: NA; D gene: NA; V gene: TRBV29-1; CDR3 DNA: TGCAGCGTTGAGGGTCCCCGGGGCTGGGGGCTCCTCTATGGCTACACCTTC; CDR3 protein: CSVEGPRGWGLLYGYTF
J gene: TRBJ2-2; clone size: few; D gene: TRBD1; V gene: TRBV15; CDR3 DNA: TGTGCCACCAGCATTGACAGGGGTAACACCGGGGAGCTGTTTTTT; CDR3 protein: CATSIDRGNTGELFF
J gene: TRBJ1-1; clone size: NA; D gene: NA; V gene: TRBV7-2; CDR3 DNA: TGTGCCAGCAGCCCAGGACACTCGACCACTGAAGCTTTCTTT; CDR3 protein: CASSPGHSTTEAFF
J gene: TRBJ2-1; clone size: NA; D gene: TRBD2; V gene: TRBV7-8; CDR3 DNA: TGTGCCAGCAGCCCGTTCGGGGGGTCCTCCTACAATGAGCAGTTCTTC; CDR3 protein: CASSPFGGSSYNEQFF
J gene: TRBJ1-1; clone size: NA; D gene: NA; V gene: TRBV7-9; CDR3 DNA: TGTGCCAGCAGCTTAGAGGAGGGCACTGAAGCTTTCTTT; CDR3 protein: CASSLEEGTEAFF
J gene: TRBJ1-4; clone size: NA; D gene: NA; V gene: TRBV6-5; CDR3 DNA: TGTGCCAGCAGTTACTCCCCACAAGCAACTAATGAAAAACTGTTTTTT; CDR3 protein: CASSYSPQATNEKLFF
J gene: TRBJ2-7; clone size: NA; D gene: TRBD2; V gene: TRBV7-3; CDR3 DNA: TGTGCCAGCAGCTTGGGCGGGGGCTACGAGCAGTACTTC; CDR3 protein: CASSLGGGYEQYF
J gene: TRBJ1-2; clone size: NA; D gene: TRBD1; V gene: TRBV7-3; CDR3 DNA: TGTGCCAGCAACCCTACAGGACAGGGGGCCGGCTACACCTTC; CDR3 protein: CASNPTGQGAGYTF
J gene: TRBJ1-2; clone size: NA; D gene: NA; V gene: TRBV30; CDR3 DNA: TGTGCCTGGAGCCCTACTCCCGGACAGATCTATGGCTACACCTTC; CDR3 protein: CAWSPTPGQIYGYTF
J gene: TRBJ2-3; clone size: NA; D gene: TRBD2; V gene: TRBV5-4; CDR3 DNA: TGTGCCAGCAGCGTTCGGAGAGCGGGGGGCACAGATACGCAGTATTTT; CDR3 protein: CASSVRRAGGTDTQYF
J gene: TRBJ2-1; clone size: NA; D gene: TRBD2; V gene: TRBV4-1; CDR3 DNA: TGCGCCAGCAGCCCCGGGGCTAGCGGGAGCCATGAGCAGTTCTTC; CDR3 protein: CASSPGASGSHEQFF
J gene: TRBJ1-6; clone size: once; D gene: TRBD1; V gene: TRBV28; CDR3 DNA: TGTGCCAGCAGTTCCCCCGGGACAGGGGAGAGGTCACCCCTCCACTTT; CDR3 protein: CASSSPGTGERSPLHF
J gene: TRBJ2-7; clone size: NA; D gene: TRBD2; V gene: TRBV4-1; CDR3 DNA: TGCGCCAGCAGCCGAGGGTCAGGCGGGGGGAACTACGAGCAGTACTTC; CDR3 protein: CASSRGSGGGNYEQYF
J gene: TRBJ2-3; clone size: NA; D gene: TRBD1; V gene: TRBV30; CDR3 DNA: TGTGCCTGGGTTGACAGGGGGCGGTGGGACACAGATACGCAGTATTTT; CDR3 protein: CAWVDRGRWDTDTQYF
J gene: TRBJ1-1; clone size: NA; D gene: NA; V gene: TRBV5-1; CDR3 DNA: TGCGCCAGCAGCTCAACAGGGAGGGGGGCCACTGAAGCTTTCTTT; CDR3 protein: CASSSTGRGATEAFF
J gene: TRBJ1-2; clone size: NA; D gene: NA; V gene: TRBV7-3; CDR3 DNA: TGTTCCAGCAGCTTATCAGGGGAGGGCTATGGCTACACCTTC; CDR3 protein: CSSSLSGEGYGYTF
J gene: TRBJ1-1; clone size: NA; D gene: NA; V gene: TRBV6-5; CDR3 DNA: TGTGCCAGCAAAATGGGAGGGGACACTGAAGCTTTCTTT; CDR3 protein: CASKMGGDTEAFF
J gene: TRBJ1-6; clone size: once; D gene: NA; V gene: TRBV7-2; CDR3 DNA: TGTGCCAGCAGCTCTCTCGGTGGTTCACCCCTCCACTTT; CDR3 protein: CASSSLGGSPLHF
J gene: TRBJ2-7; clone size: NA; D gene: TRBD1; V gene: TRBV7-8; CDR3 DNA: TGTGCCAGCAGCTTCCGGGACAGCTACGAGCAGTACTTC; CDR3 protein: CASSFRDSYEQYF
J gene: TRBJ1-4; clone size: NA; D gene: NA; V gene: TRBV6-6; CDR3 DNA: TGTGCCAGCAGTTTCCCGTCAGGGACAACTAATGAAAAACTGTTTTTT; CDR3 protein: CASSFPSGTTNEKLFF
J gene: TRBJ2-5; clone size: NA; D gene: NA; V gene: TRBV25-1; CDR3 DNA: TGTGCCAGCAGGGACCACCCCGGGACTTATGAGACCCAGTACTTC; CDR3 protein: CASRDHPGTYETQYF
J gene: TRBJ2-7; clone size: NA; D gene: TRBD1; V gene: TRBV4-1; CDR3 DNA: TGCGCCAGCAGCCCCGTCGGGACAGTTTACGAGCAGTACTTC; CDR3 protein: CASSPVGTVYEQYF